The 8 T cell receptor beta chains given below trace back to one sample, sequenced in a study of lymphopenia after photon versus proton radiotherapy. Libraries were prepared by immunoSEQ multiplex PCR; TCRdb keeps only in-frame clonotypes and omits some of them. The data show around 18,000 clones, with roughly 84% seen just once and more than 20% held by the top ten. The input for sequencing was peripheral blood, taken from a patient treated with proton-based radiotherapy. These receptors were obtained from a man between 65 and 85 years old with pancreatic cancer.

This chain uses TRBV9 with TRBJ1-1; no definite D call. Trimming cost V 3 bases and J 4 bases, with 10 bases left between them. The CDR3 sequence is 13 residues long. Germline V lookup: CDR1 SGDLS, CDR2 YYNGEE. The CDR3 here is CASSEGPGTEAFF. CDR3 nucleotides: TGTGCCAGCAGCGAGGGCCCGGGCACTGAAGCTTTCTTT.

V gene TRBV27 combines with J gene TRBJ1-3; 8 bases agree with TRBD1. The CDR3 covers 16 residues. Germline V lookup: CDR1 MNHEY, CDR2 SMNVEV (reference sequence). Trimming removed 4 bases from V and 3 bases from J; junction bases left unmatched: 8. The chain's CDR3 is CASSYQGAVDGNTIYF. The CDR3 DNA sequence: TGTGCCAGCAGTTACCAGGGGGCCGTAGATGGAAACACCATATATTTT.

V usage is TRBV19 and J usage is TRBJ1-3; a possible D gene is TRBD1 (5 bases). Germline assignment: CDR1 LNHDA and CDR2 SQIVND (reference sequence). The V end lost 5 bases, the J end lost 0 bases, and 17 bases lay between the germline ends. The CDR3 covers 17 residues. In DNA form, the CDR3 reads TGTGCCAGTAGTGATCTAGGACGACAGATCTCTGGAAACACCATATATTTT. Translating gives CASSDLGRQISGNTIYF.

V is TRBV27 and J is TRBJ1-2; 11 bases are a match to TRBD1. This CDR3 spans 13 amino acids. Germline V gene sequence: CDR1 MNHEY, CDR2 SMNVEV (reference sequence). The V gene end was trimmed by 2 bases and the J gene end by 8 bases; junction bases not matched to a gene: 1. The CDR3 spells CASSLRTGGGYTF. CDR3 coding DNA: TGTGCCAGCAGTTTAAGGACAGGGGGCGGCTACACCTTC.

This chain connects TRBV30 to TRBJ1-5, with D tentatively TRBD1 (6 bases). CDR1 and CDR2 (germline): GTSNPN, SVGIG (reference sequence). Trimming removed 0 bases at V and 4 bases at J, with 7 bases between. The length of the CDR3 is 13 residues. CDR3 amino acids: CAWSVQGNQPQHF. In nucleotides, the CDR3 is TGTGCCTGGAGTGTACAGGGAAATCAGCCCCAGCATTTT.

This chain connects TRBV5-1 to TRBJ2-7; 12 nucleotides match TRBD1. The length of the CDR3 is 16 residues. The germline V gene has CDR1 SGHRS and CDR2 YFSETQ. J was trimmed by 7 bases and V by 2 bases; bases with no gene match: 10. The DNA for the CDR3 is TGCGCCAGCAGCTTTTCAACGGGACAGGGGGCCTGGGAGCAGTACTTC. Its protein product is CASSFSTGQGAWEQYF.

V is TRBV5-6 and J is TRBJ2-1; D ambiguous. Germline V CDR1 and CDR2: SGHDT, YYEEEE. Deletions cut 2 bases from V and 7 bases from J, with 4 bases between. The CDR3 sequence is 11 residues long. The CDR3 region has the DNA TGTGCCAGCAGCTTCGTAAATGAGCAGTTCTTC. This translates into CASSFVNEQFF.

V gene TRBV12-5 combines with J gene TRBJ2-1, with D unresolved. Germline-derived CDR1 and CDR2 are LGHNT and FRNRAP. V lost 4 bases and J 2 bases, leaving 12 bases between the germline ends. This CDR3 has 15 residues. CDR3 bases: TGTGCTAGTGGTTCGTACAGTCAACCCTACAATGAGCAGTTCTTC. This encodes CASGSYSQPYNEQFF. The variable domain in full, with the rest retrieved from reference TRBV12-5 and TRBJ2-1, is DARVTQTPRHKVTEMGQEVTMRCQPILGHNTVFWYRQTMMQGLELLAYFRNRAPLDDSGMPKDRFSAEMPDATLATLKIQPSEPRDSAVYFCASGSYSQPYNEQFFGPGTRLTVL.